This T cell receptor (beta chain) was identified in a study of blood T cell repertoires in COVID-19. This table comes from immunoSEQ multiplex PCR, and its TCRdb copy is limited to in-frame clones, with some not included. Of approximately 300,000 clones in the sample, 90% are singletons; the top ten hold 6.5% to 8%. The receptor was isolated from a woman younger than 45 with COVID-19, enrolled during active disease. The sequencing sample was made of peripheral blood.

The CDR3 is CASSVEGRGDQPQHF. CDR3 DNA: TGTGCCAGCAGCGTAGAGGGACGGGGGGATCAGCCCCAGCATTTT. The chain has TRBV9 and TRBJ1-5, with a weak D call TRBD1 (5 bases). CDR1 SGDLS and CDR2 YYNGEE come from the germline V gene. V lost 0 bases to trimming and J lost 5 bases, with 12 bases between them. CDR3 length: 15 amino acids.